The 20 T cell receptor beta chains listed next were all sequenced from one sample in a study of T cell repertoires in cytomegalovirus infection. TCRdb processed the reads anew with MiXCR; each CDR3 protein has one entry. The sample holds about 300,000 distinct CDR3 sequences, about 9.2% seen once. The material sequenced was PBMCs. All receptors come from a human donor in good health (CMV status not recorded). Some clones in this sample may be carry-over from other donors' samples.

This CDR3 reads CASSDQQGGGYSPLHF. The CDR3 DNA is TGTGCCAGCAGTGACCAACAGGGGGGTGGTTATTCACCCCTCCACTTT. The genes are TRBV2 and TRBJ1-6; 8 nucleotides match TRBD1. The V segment lost 3 bases and the J segment 8 bases; nucleotides outside the gene matches: 9. This CDR3 comprises 16 residues. Germline-derived CDR1 and CDR2 are SNHLY and FYNNEI.

This clonotype was detected ten times or more. The gene calls are TRBV28 and TRBJ2-2; tentative D call: TRBD1 (6 bases). The CDR3 contains 15 residues. V dropped 6 bases and J dropped 1 base, with 12 bases sitting between them. Germline V gene data show CDR1 as MDHEN and CDR2 as SYDVKM. DNA for the CDR3: TGTGCCAGCAGCCCCGGACAGCAGAACACCGGGGAGCTGTTTTTT. This gives the protein CASSPGQQNTGELFF.

This chain links TRBV5-1 with TRBJ2-5, with a possible D match to TRBD2 (6 bases). The CDR3 spans 14 residues. Germline loops: CDR1 SGHRS, CDR2 YFSETQ. The V end lost 4 bases, the J end lost 2 bases, and 12 bases lay between the germline ends. The CDR3 DNA follows: TGCGCCAGCAGCCGCCTCGGGGGACAAGAGACCCAGTACTTC. Protein sequence: CASSRLGGQETQYF.

The table lists this clonotype with many counts. The gene calls are TRBV2 and TRBJ2-5, with D perhaps TRBD2 (6 bases). V lost 3 bases and J 7 bases, leaving 6 bases between the germline ends. From germline, CDR1 is SNHLY and CDR2 FYNNEI. The CDR3 has 11 amino acids. The CDR3 reads CASSEGGTQYF. DNA for the CDR3: TGTGCCAGCAGTGAGGGGGGGACCCAGTACTTC.

V and J are TRBV5-5 and TRBJ2-5, with D tentatively TRBD2 (5 bases). V was trimmed by 3 bases and J by 5 bases, leaving 17 bases between them. The CDR3 is 15 residues long. The V gene's germline CDR1 is SGHKS and CDR2 YYEKEE (reference sequence). CDR3 region: CASSWSTRAAETQYF. DNA for the CDR3: TGTGCCAGCAGCTGGTCTACGAGGGCAGCGGAGACCCAGTACTTC.

The chain is built from TRBV11-2 and TRBJ2-3; D remains ambiguous. Trimming took off 5 bases at V and 4 bases at J, with 16 bases between the two ends. Germline V CDR1 and CDR2: SGHAT, FQNNGV. The CDR3 contains 15 residues. CDR3 coding DNA: TGTGCCAGCAGCGACTCGGCGGCAGGCGCAGATACGCAGTATTTT. This sequence encodes CASSDSAAGADTQYF.

The chain recombines TRBV20-1 with TRBJ2-7, with 9 bases matching TRBD1. Germline V lookup: CDR1 DFQATT, CDR2 SNEGSKA (reference sequence). The CDR3 sequence is 14 residues long. Germline trimming cut 5 bases from V and 7 bases from J; bases unmatched to any gene: 12. CDR3 sequence (DNA): TGCAGTGCTTCGGACAGGGGAATAGGTATGGAGCAGTACGTC. This encodes CSASDRGIGMEQYV.

V and J are TRBV28 and TRBJ2-1; D tentatively reads TRBD1 or TRBD2 (5 bases each). CDR3 length equals 18 residues. Deletions cut 4 bases from V and 2 bases from J, with 21 bases between. CDR1 is MDHEN, CDR2 SYDVKM, per germline. The CDR3 sequence is CASSSPGWGTGTYNEQFF. The CDR3 nucleotides are TGTGCCAGCAGTTCCCCGGGGTGGGGGACGGGGACCTACAATGAGCAGTTCTTC.

This clonotype was seen many times. This rearrangement joins TRBV28 to TRBJ2-1; possibly TRBD1 for D (5 bases). Trimming shortened V by 7 bases and J by 2 bases, and 12 bases separated the two germline ends. Germline V gives CDR1 MDHEN, CDR2 SYDVKM. This CDR3 has 14 amino acids. DNA of the CDR3: TGTGCCAGCATGCAAGGGGAAACCTACAATGAGCAGTTCTTC. Translation gives CASMQGETYNEQFF.

This clonotype occurred many times. The gene calls are TRBV7-2 and TRBJ2-4; the D gene could be TRBD1 or TRBD2 (5 bases each). Trimming left V 5 bases short and J 5 bases short, with 16 bases between. The CDR3 consists of 15 residues. Germline CDR1 is SGHTA and CDR2 is FQGNSA. CDR3 residues: CASSPLDRDENIQYF. The DNA of the CDR3 is TGTGCCAGCAGCCCCCTCGACCGGGACGAAAACATTCAGTACTTC.

This clonotype was detected many times. This chain links TRBV3-1 with TRBJ1-1; D call uncertain. This CDR3 spans 15 amino acids. Germline V gene sequence: CDR1 LGHDT, CDR2 YNNKEL (reference sequence). Trimming removed 4 bases from V and 0 bases from J, with 12 bases in between. CDR3 DNA sequence: TGTGCCAGCAGCCTCACGACTGGCCTGAACACTGAAGCTTTCTTT. Translation: CASSLTTGLNTEAFF. Combining the CDR3 with reference TRBV3-1 and TRBJ1-1 gives the whole variable domain DTAVSQTPKYLVTQMGNDKSIKCEQNLGHDTMYWYKQDSKKFLKIMFSYNNKELIINETVPNRFSPKSPDKAHLNLHINSLELGDSAVYFCASSLTTGLNTEAFFGQGTRLTVV.

Many counts were recorded for this clonotype. This sequence joins TRBV28 and TRBJ1-5; no clear D. The CDR3 loop spans 13 amino acids. Germline V gives CDR1 MDHEN, CDR2 SYDVKM. V lost 7 bases and J 5 bases, leaving 12 bases between the germline ends. The CDR3: CASTGLLYQPQHF. The CDR3 DNA follows: TGTGCCAGCACCGGGCTCCTATATCAGCCCCAGCATTTT.

The sample holds many counts of this clonotype. The chain carries TRBV7-2 and TRBJ1-1; a possible D gene is TRBD1 (5 bases). V lost 6 bases and J lost 1, with 12 bases in between. CDR3 size: 14 residues. Germline CDR1 reads SGHTA; CDR2 reads FQGNSA. The CDR3 region has the DNA TGTGCCAGCAGTTCCTACAGGCGGAACACTGAAGCTTTCTTT. This codes for CASSSYRRNTEAFF.

This clonotype occurred many times. The rearrangement joins TRBV20-1 to TRBJ1-1; D unclear. The CDR3 totals 14 residues. Germline CDR1 reads DFQATT; CDR2 reads SNEGSKA (reference sequence). V was trimmed by 3 bases and J by 0 bases, leaving 11 bases between them. This chain's CDR3 is CSASWVGMNTEAFF. CDR3 nucleotides: TGCAGTGCTAGCTGGGTGGGGATGAACACTGAAGCTTTCTTT.

This clonotype was observed many times. The chain couples TRBV27 to TRBJ2-6; D not resolved. Trimming removed 3 bases from V and 0 bases from J, with 18 bases in between. This CDR3 has 19 amino acids. In germline, CDR1 is MNHEY, CDR2 SMNVEV (reference sequence). In DNA, the CDR3 is TGTGCCAGCAGTTTTAGGGCTTATGGGTCGAGCTCTGGGGCCAACGTCCTGACTTTC. Its translation is CASSFRAYGSSSGANVLTF.

The chain carries TRBV3-1 and TRBJ2-7; 7 nucleotides line up with TRBD1. Germline CDR1 reads LGHDT; CDR2 reads YNNKEL (reference sequence). This CDR3 comprises 13 residues. Trimming took 6 bases from V and 2 from J; bases not matched to a gene: 4. CDR3 region: CASSHRGAYEQYV. The CDR3 region has the DNA TGTGCCAGCAGTCACAGGGGAGCCTACGAGCAGTACGTC.

The sample holds many counts of this clonotype. The genes are TRBV14 and TRBJ1-1; D may be TRBD1 (5 bases). V was cut by 0 bases and J by 1 base, with 18 bases left in between. The CDR3 consists of 18 residues. The germline V gene encodes CDR1 SGHDN and CDR2 FVKESK. The DNA for the CDR3 is TGTGCCAGCAGCCAAGAGGTACTGGGGCTGGGTGAGAACACTGAAGCTTTCTTT. Protein product: CASSQEVLGLGENTEAFF.

In DNA form, the CDR3 reads TGCAGTGCAATGGGACAGGGAGGGACTGAAGCTTTCTTT. Amino acids: CSAMGQGGTEAFF. The chain uses TRBV20-1 and TRBJ1-1; TRBD1 matches at 9 bases. CDR3 length: 13 amino acids. The germline CDR1 and CDR2 sequences are DFQATT and SNEGSKA (reference sequence). Trimming took 6 bases from V and 5 from J; bases not matched to a gene: 7.

This clonotype was picked up many times. This chain connects TRBV3-1 to TRBJ1-1; D is ambiguous. V lost 4 bases and J lost 8, with 14 bases in between. The CDR3 is made up of 13 amino acids. CDR1 LGHDT and CDR2 YNNKEL come from the germline V gene (reference sequence). Here the CDR3 DNA reads TGTGCCAGCAGCCCCGGTTTGCCTGCCGAAGCTTTCTTT. Its protein product is CASSPGLPAEAFF. Full variable domain (remainder filled in from reference TRBV3-1 and TRBJ1-1): DTAVSQTPKYLVTQMGNDKSIKCEQNLGHDTMYWYKQDSKKFLKIMFSYNNKELIINETVPNRFSPKSPDKAHLNLHINSLELGDSAVYFCASSPGLPAEAFFGQGTRLTVV.

This clonotype occurred many times. This rearrangement joins TRBV7-9 to TRBJ1-2; perhaps TRBD1 as D (5 bases). V was trimmed by 2 bases and J by 14 bases, leaving 45 bases between them. Germline CDR1 and CDR2: SEHNR and FQNEAQ (reference sequence). The length of the CDR3 is 22 residues. The CDR3 loop is CASSLIGTADAVTLWGRPHGTF. The DNA of the CDR3 is TGTGCCAGCAGCTTAATCGGGACGGCCGACGCTGTAACATTGTGGGGACGGCCACACGGGACCTTC.